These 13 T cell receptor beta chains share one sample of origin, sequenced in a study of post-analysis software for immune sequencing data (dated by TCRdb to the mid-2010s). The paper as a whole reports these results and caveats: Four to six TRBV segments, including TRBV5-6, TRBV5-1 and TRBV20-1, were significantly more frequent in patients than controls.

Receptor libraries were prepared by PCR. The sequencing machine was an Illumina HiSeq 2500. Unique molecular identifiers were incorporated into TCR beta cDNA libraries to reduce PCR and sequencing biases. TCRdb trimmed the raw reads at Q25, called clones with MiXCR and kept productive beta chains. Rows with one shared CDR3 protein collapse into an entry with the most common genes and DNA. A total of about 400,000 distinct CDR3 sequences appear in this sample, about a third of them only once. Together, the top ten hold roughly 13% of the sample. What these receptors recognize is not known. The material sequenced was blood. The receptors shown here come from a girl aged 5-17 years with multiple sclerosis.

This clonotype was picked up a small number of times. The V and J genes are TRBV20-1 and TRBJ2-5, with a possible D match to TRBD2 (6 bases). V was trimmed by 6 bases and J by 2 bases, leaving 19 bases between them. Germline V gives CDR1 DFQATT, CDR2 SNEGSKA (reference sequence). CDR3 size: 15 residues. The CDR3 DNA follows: TGCAGTGCCCTACCCCTATCGGGGGTACAAGAGACCCAGTACTTC. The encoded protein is CSALPLSGVQETQYF.

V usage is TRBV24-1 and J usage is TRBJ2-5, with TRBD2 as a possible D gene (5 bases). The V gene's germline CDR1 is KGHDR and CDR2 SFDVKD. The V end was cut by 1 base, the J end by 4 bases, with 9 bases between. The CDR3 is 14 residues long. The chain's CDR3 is CATSDLSGSETQYF. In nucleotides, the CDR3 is TGTGCCACCAGTGATTTAAGCGGATCAGAGACCCAGTACTTC.

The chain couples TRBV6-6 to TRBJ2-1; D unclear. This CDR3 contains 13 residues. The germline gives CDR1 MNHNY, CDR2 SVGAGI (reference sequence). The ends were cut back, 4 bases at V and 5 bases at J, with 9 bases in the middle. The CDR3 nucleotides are TGTGCCAGCAGTTCCCCTAGGGACAATGAGCAGTTCTTC. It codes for CASSSPRDNEQFF.

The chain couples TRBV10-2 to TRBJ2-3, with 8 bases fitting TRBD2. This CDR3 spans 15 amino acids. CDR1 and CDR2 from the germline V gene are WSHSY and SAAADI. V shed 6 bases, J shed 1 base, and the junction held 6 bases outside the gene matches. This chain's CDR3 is CASRRAGARTDTQYF. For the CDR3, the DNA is TGCGCCAGCAGAAGAGCGGGGGCCCGCACAGATACGCAGTATTTT.

The CDR3 sequence: CASSVVQRGGRDTQYF. The CDR3 DNA is TGTGCCAGCAGCGTAGTCCAGCGGGGGGGCCGAGATACGCAGTATTTT. The chain has TRBV9 and TRBJ2-3; TRBD2 aligns across 10 bases. This CDR3 has 16 amino acids. The junction had 6 bases not matched to a gene; V was cut back by 0 bases and J by 5 bases. Germline CDR1 and CDR2: SGDLS and YYNGEE. Full variable domain (remainder filled in from reference TRBV9 and TRBJ2-3): DSGVTQTPKHLITATGQRVTLRCSPRSGDLSVYWYQQSLDQGLQFLIQYYNGEERAKGNILERFSAQQFPDLHSELNLSSLELGDSALYFCASSVVQRGGRDTQYFGPGTRLTVL.

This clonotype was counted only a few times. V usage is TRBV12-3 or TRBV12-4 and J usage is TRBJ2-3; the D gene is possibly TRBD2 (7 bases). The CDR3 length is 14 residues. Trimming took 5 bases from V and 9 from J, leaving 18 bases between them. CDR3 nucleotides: TGTGCCAGCAGTAGCGGTGGGGGGGCCAAAACGCAGTATTTT. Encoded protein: CASSSGGGAKTQYF.

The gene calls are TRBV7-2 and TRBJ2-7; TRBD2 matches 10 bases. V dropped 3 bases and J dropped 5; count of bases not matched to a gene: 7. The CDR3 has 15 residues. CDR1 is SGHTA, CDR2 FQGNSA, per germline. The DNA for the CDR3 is TGTGCCAGCAGCTTCAGCACTAGCGGGGTCAACGAGCAGTACTTC. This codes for CASSFSTSGVNEQYF.

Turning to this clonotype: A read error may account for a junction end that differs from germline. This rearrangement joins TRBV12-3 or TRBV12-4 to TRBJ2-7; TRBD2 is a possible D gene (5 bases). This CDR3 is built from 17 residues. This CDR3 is CASSWAGLRGDPYELYF. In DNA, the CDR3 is TGTGCCAGCAGTTGGGCCGGCTTACGGGGAGACCCCTACGAGCTGTACTTC.

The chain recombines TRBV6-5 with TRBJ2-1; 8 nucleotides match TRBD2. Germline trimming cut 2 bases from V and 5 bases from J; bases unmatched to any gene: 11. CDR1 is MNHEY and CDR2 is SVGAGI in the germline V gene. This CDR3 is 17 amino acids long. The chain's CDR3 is CASSYSLRGGPNNEQFF. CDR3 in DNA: TGTGCCAGCAGTTACAGTCTTCGCGGGGGGCCGAACAATGAGCAGTTCTTC.

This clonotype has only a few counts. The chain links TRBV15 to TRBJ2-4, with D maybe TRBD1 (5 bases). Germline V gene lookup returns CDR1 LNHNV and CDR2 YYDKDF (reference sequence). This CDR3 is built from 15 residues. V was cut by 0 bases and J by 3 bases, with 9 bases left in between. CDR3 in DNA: TGTGCCACCAGCAGAGATGGGGCAGGCAAAAACATTCAGTACTTC. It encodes CATSRDGAGKNIQYF.

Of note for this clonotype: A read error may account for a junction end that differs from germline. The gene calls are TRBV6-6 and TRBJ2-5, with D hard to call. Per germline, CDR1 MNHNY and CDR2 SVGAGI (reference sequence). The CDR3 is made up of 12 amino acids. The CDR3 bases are TGTGCCAGCAACGGCGGTGGAGAGGCCCAGTACTTC. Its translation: CASNGGGEAQYF.

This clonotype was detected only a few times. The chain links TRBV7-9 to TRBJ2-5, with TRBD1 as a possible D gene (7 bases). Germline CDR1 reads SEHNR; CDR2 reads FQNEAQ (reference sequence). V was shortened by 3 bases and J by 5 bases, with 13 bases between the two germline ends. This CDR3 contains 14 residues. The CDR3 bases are TGTGCCAGCAGCTTCGGCGCAGGGGGGGAGACCCAGTACTTC. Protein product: CASSFGAGGETQYF.

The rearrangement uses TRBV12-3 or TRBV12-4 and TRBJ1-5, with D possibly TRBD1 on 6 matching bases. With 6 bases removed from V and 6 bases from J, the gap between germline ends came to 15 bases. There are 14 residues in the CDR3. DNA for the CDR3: TGTGCCAGCAGCCGGGACATTAATAGTCAGCCCCAGCATTTT. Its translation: CASSRDINSQPQHF.